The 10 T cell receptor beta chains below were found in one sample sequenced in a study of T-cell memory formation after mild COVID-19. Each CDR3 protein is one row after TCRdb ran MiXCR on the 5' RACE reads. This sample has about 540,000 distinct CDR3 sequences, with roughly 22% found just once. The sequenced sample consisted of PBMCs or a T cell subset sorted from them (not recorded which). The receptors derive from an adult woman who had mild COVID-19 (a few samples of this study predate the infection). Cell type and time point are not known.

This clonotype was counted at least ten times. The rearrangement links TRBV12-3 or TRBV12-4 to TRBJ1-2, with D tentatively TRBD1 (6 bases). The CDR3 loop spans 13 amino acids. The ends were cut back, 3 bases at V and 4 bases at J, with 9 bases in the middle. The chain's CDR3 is CASSFGQIYGYTF. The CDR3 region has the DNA TGTGCCAGCAGTTTCGGACAGATCTATGGCTACACCTTC.

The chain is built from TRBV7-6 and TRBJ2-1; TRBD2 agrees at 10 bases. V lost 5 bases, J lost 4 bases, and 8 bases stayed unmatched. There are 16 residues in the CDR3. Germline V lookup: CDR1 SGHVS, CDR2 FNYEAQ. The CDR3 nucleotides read TGTGCCAGCAGCCCCAGGACTAGCGGACTATACAATGAGCAGTTCTTC. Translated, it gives CASSPRTSGLYNEQFF.

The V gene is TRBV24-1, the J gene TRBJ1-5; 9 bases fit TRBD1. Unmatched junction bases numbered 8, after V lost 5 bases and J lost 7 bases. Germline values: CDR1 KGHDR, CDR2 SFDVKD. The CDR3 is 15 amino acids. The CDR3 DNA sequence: TGTGCCACCAGTGCTACAGGGGGCGATTGGCAGCCCCAGCATTTT. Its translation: CATSATGGDWQPQHF.

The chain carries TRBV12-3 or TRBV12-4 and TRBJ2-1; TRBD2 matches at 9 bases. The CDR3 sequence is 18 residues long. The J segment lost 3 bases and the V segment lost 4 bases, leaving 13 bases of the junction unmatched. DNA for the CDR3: TGTGCCAGCAGTTATGTAGCGGGAGTTTCCCTACACTACAATGAGCAGTTCTTC. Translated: CASSYVAGVSLHYNEQFF.

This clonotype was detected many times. The CDR3 loop reads CASSLGDADRGGVLYF. CDR3 bases: TGCGCCAGCAGCTTAGGTGACGCGGACAGGGGAGGTGTTTTGTACTTC. This sequence joins TRBV5-1 and TRBJ2-7, with TRBD1 identical over 9 bases. The V segment lost 2 bases and the J segment 12 bases; nucleotides outside the gene matches: 18. The CDR3 contains 16 residues. The germline V gene has CDR1 SGHRS and CDR2 YFSETQ.

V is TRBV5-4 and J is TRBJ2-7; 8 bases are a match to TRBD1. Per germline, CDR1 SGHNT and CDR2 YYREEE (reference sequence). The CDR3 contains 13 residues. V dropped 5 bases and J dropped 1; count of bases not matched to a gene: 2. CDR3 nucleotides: TGTGCCAGCAGTGACAGGGGATCCTACGAGCAGTACTTC. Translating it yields CASSDRGSYEQYF.

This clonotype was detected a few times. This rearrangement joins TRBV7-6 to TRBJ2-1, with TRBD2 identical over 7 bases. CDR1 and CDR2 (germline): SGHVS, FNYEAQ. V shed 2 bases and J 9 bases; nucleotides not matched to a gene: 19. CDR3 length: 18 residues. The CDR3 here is CASSLPGSSGPKKGEQFF. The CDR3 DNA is TGTGCCAGCAGCTTACCGGGATCTAGCGGACCGAAAAAGGGTGAGCAGTTCTTC.

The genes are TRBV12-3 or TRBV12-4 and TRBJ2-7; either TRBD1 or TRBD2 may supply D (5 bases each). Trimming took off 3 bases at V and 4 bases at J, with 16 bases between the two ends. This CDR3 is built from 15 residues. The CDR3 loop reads CASSFFGANHYEQYF. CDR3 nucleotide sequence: TGTGCCAGCAGTTTCTTCGGGGCCAACCATTACGAGCAGTACTTC.

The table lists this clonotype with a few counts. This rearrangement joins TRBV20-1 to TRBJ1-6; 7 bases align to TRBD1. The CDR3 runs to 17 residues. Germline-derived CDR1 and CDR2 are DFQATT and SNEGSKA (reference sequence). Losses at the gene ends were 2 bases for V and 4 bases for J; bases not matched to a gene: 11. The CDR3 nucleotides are TGCAGTGCTAGAACCTACAGGGGAGGCGGATATAATTCACCCCTCCACTTT. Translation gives CSARTYRGGGYNSPLHF.

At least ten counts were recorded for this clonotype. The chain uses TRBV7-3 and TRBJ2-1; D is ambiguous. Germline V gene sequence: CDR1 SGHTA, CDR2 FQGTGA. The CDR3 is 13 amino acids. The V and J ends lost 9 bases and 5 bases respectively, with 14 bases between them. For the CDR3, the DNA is TGTGCCAGTGGCAACGGACCAAACAATGAGCAGTTCTTC. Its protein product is CASGNGPNNEQFF.